These 10 T cell receptor beta chains were all obtained from the same sample, sequenced in a study of T-cell reconstitution after alpha-beta-depleted transplantation in children. It was with unique molecular identifiers that the TCRbeta library was prepared. TCRdb re-derived calls from the PCR reads in MiXCR, one entry per CDR3 protein. Among approximately 400,000 distinct CDR3 sequences, 11% were seen once, and the ten largest hold about 5%. The specimen comprised PBMCs from the stem cell graft donor, sampled from the stem cell graft. These receptors all come from a human donor who donated a stem cell graft to a child with acute myeloid leukemia.

This clonotype was observed a few times. The chain combines TRBV29-1 with TRBJ2-3, with D maybe TRBD2 (5 bases). The ends were cut back, 1 base at V and 7 bases at J, with 15 bases in the middle. Germline V CDR1 and CDR2: SQVTM, ANQGSEA. There are 14 residues in the CDR3. The CDR3 region is CSVEGGEWFNTQYF. The CDR3 DNA is TGCAGCGTTGAAGGGGGAGAATGGTTTAATACGCAGTATTTT.

This chain links TRBV5-1 with TRBJ1-6; no reliable D call. The CDR3 contains 13 residues. The ends were cut back, 4 bases at V and 8 bases at J, with 10 bases in the middle. Germline V gives CDR1 SGHRS, CDR2 YFSETQ. This chain's CDR3 is CASSATVDSPLHF. Written as DNA, the CDR3 is TGCGCCAGCAGCGCCACCGTGGATTCACCCCTCCACTTT.

This chain uses TRBV20-1 with TRBJ2-1; no reliable D call. This CDR3 has 12 amino acids. The V gene's germline CDR1 is DFQATT and CDR2 SNEGSKA (reference sequence). V was trimmed by 6 bases and J by 2 bases, leaving 8 bases between them. The CDR3 loop reads CSAPVTYNEQFF. CDR3 bases: TGCAGTGCCCCCGTAACCTACAATGAGCAGTTCTTC.

This clonotype was seen repeatedly, ten times or more. The chain joins TRBV10-3 to TRBJ1-2; the match to TRBD1 covers 11 bases. CDR1 and CDR2 from the germline V gene are ENHRY and SYGVKD. V was clipped by 6 bases and J by 4 bases; unmatched bases: 10. The CDR3 length is 16 residues. CDR3 amino acids: CAIRIYRDRGFYGYTF. CDR3 sequence (DNA): TGTGCCATCAGGATCTATCGGGACAGGGGGTTCTATGGCTACACCTTC.

Remarks on this clonotype: The limits of the CDR3 on the DNA are not certain, so only TCRdb's listed CDR3 is given. The CDR3 sequence: CSVGQGAGNTIYF. J is TRBJ1-3 and V is TRBV29-1; the table's TRBD1 call for D was not verified on the DNA. The CDR3 spans 13 residues, counting both ends. CDR1 and CDR2 from the germline V gene are SQVTM and ANQGSEA.

This clonotype turned up a few times. V usage is TRBV7-6 and J usage is TRBJ2-7; TRBD2 matches 8 bases. Per germline, CDR1 SGHVS and CDR2 FNYEAQ. V lost 6 bases, J lost 3 bases, and 7 bases stayed unmatched. This CDR3 has 14 amino acids. The CDR3 DNA follows: TGTGCCAGCAGTTCCCGACTAGCGAGCTACGAGCAGTACTTC. Amino acids: CASSSRLASYEQYF.

The rearrangement uses TRBV18 and TRBJ2-7; D ambiguous. Germline values: CDR1 KGHSH, CDR2 LQKENI. The germline V and J ends were trimmed by 3 bases and 4 bases, with 10 bases remaining between them. The CDR3 contains 13 residues. CDR3 DNA sequence: TGTGCCAGCTCACCTAGGACGGATTACGAGCAGTACGTC. It is translated as CASSPRTDYEQYV.

The chain joins TRBV20-1 to TRBJ1-1; perhaps TRBD1 as D (6 bases). Per germline, CDR1 DFQATT and CDR2 SNEGSKA (reference sequence). The CDR3 has 14 residues. V lost 0 bases to trimming and J lost 1 base, with 9 bases between them. CDR3 coding DNA: TGCAGTGCTAGAGATCCACAGGGGAACACTGAAGCTTTCTTT. This translates into CSARDPQGNTEAFF.

V and J are TRBV5-1 and TRBJ2-3; D uncertain. CDR1 is SGHRS and CDR2 is YFSETQ in the germline V gene. The CDR3 sequence is 16 residues long. Trimming stripped 3 bases from V and 4 bases from J, with 18 bases between. The CDR3, as DNA: TGCGCCAGCAGCTCTCGAACGGTGGTTTTGGCAGATACGCAGTATTTT. It codes for CASSSRTVVLADTQYF.

Only a few counts were recorded for this clonotype. The chain combines TRBV7-9 with TRBJ2-2, with 7 bases aligning to TRBD2. V dropped 3 bases and J dropped 6; count of bases not matched to a gene: 1. CDR1 SEHNR and CDR2 FQNEAQ come from the germline V gene (reference sequence). The CDR3 sequence is 13 residues long. In DNA, the CDR3 is TGTGCCAGCAGCTTGGGGAGGGCCGGGGAGCTGTTTTTT. Its translation: CASSLGRAGELFF.